Below, one T cell receptor (beta chain) is given with its context. Measured with immunoSEQ multiplex PCR; TCRdb has only the in-frame clones, and not every one. The table records around 170,000 clones, 88% of them present only once. In germline, CDR1 is MNHNS, CDR2 SASEGT. Deletions cut 7 bases from V and 2 bases from J, with 16 bases between. This CDR3 is 15 amino acids long. This entry is derived from a study of cytomegalovirus exposure and HLA in healthy donors. This TCR was sampled from a man aged 18 to 30 in good health and CMV-seronegative. The sequencing sample was made of PBMCs. The chain combines TRBV6-1 with TRBJ2-3; possible D gene TRBD2, 6 bases. CDR3 nucleotide sequence: TGTGCCAGCACCCAACGGGTGGGACTCACAGATACGCAGTATTTT. As protein: CASTQRVGLTDTQYF.